Following are 30 T cell receptor beta chains from one sample sequenced in a study of siplizumab effects on memory and regulatory T cells. TCRdb's table, derived via immunoSEQ multiplex PCR, lists solely in-frame clones and lacks some. This sample yields approximately 100,000 clones, of which more than 85% are seen a single time; roughly 2.6% belongs to the top ten. Sequencing was carried out using CD4+ T cells sorted from blood. These receptors all come from a human donor in good health. Some clones in this sample may be carry-over from other donors' samples.

J is TRBJ2-7 and V is TRBV11-3; D gene ambiguous. CDR3 length: 12 residues. Germline V gene sequence: CDR1 SGHNT, CDR2 YENEEA. The V end was cut by 0 bases, the J end by 4 bases, with 4 bases between. The CDR3 loop reads CASSLDQYEQYF. As DNA, the CDR3 is TGTGCCAGCAGCTTAGATCAATACGAGCAGTACTTC.

V is TRBV4-2 and J is TRBJ1-4, with TRBD1 as a possible D gene (5 bases). Germline CDR1 and CDR2: LGHNA and YNFKEQ. V was pared by 1 base and J by 5 bases, with 11 bases between. This CDR3 region has 15 residues. In nucleotides, the CDR3 is TGTGCCAGCAGCCAAGCGGGGGATTTAAATGAAAAACTGTTTTTT. The encoded protein is CASSQAGDLNEKLFF.

V and J are TRBV6-5 and TRBJ2-7, with 10 bases that match TRBD1. Germline-derived CDR1 and CDR2 are MNHEY and SVGAGI. CDR3 length: 14 residues. V lost 6 bases to trimming and J lost 6 bases; unmatched junction nucleotides: 8. CDR3 protein: CASRPVTGGGEQYF. Here the CDR3 DNA reads TGTGCCAGCAGACCCGTGACAGGGGGCGGCGAGCAGTACTTC.

The gene calls are TRBV7-2 and TRBJ2-3; D may be TRBD1 (5 bases). The CDR3 sequence is 15 residues long. Trimming pared 5 bases from V and 6 bases from J, leaving 18 bases between. The germline V gene has CDR1 SGHTA and CDR2 FQGNSA. This CDR3 is CASSILIDSRDTQYF. In DNA, the CDR3 is TGTGCCAGCAGCATCTTAATCGACAGCCGTGATACGCAGTATTTT. Variable domain in full (rest from reference TRBV7-2 and TRBJ2-3): GAGVSQSPSNKVTEKGKDVELRCDPISGHTALYWYRQSLGQGLEFLIYFQGNSAPDKSGLPSDRFSAERTGGSVSTLTIQRTQQEDSAVYLCASSILIDSRDTQYFGPGTRLTVL.

This chain uses TRBV7-9 with TRBJ2-2; 8 positions match TRBD2. Per germline, CDR1 SEHNR and CDR2 FQNEAQ (reference sequence). The CDR3 totals 15 residues. J was trimmed by 4 bases and V by 5 bases; bases with no gene match: 6. Here the CDR3 reads CASSLRGGTTGELFF. In nucleotides, the CDR3 is TGTGCCAGCAGCCTCCGGGGGGGGACCACCGGGGAGCTGTTTTTT.

The chain has TRBV11-3 and TRBJ2-3, with TRBD2 identical over 10 bases. With 2 bases clipped from V and 3 bases from J, the junction kept 2 bases outside the gene matches. Germline values: CDR1 SGHNT, CDR2 YENEEA. The CDR3 has 15 amino acids. CDR3 sequence (DNA): TGTGCCAGCAGCTTACTAGCGGGAGAGACAGATACGCAGTATTTT. This encodes CASSLLAGETDTQYF.

The chain is built from TRBV7-3 and TRBJ2-1; a possible D gene is TRBD2 (6 bases). Germline loops: CDR1 SGHTA, CDR2 FQGTGA. The CDR3 is made up of 14 amino acids. V lost 4 bases and J 10 bases, leaving 17 bases between the germline ends. CDR3 sequence: CASSSTLGSPEQFF. CDR3 coding DNA: TGTGCCAGCAGCTCAACCCTCGGGAGCCCCGAGCAGTTCTTC.

This clone was seen more than once but under ten times. This rearrangement joins TRBV14 to TRBJ2-3; maybe TRBD1 (6 bases). V dropped 6 bases and J dropped 2 bases, with 18 bases sitting between them. Germline V CDR1 and CDR2: SGHDN, FVKESK. This CDR3 has 16 residues. For the CDR3, the DNA is TGTGCCAGCAGTTTTTTCCCAGGGGCTATCACAGATACGCAGTATTTT. It yields the protein CASSFFPGAITDTQYF.

The V call is TRBV19, the J call TRBJ1-5; D uncertain. From germline, CDR1 is LNHDA and CDR2 SQIVND (reference sequence). The CDR3 consists of 15 residues. V was trimmed by 0 bases and J by 9 bases, leaving 15 bases between them. CDR3 loop: CASSIDRERSGPQHF. The CDR3 region has the DNA TGTGCCAGTAGTATAGATCGGGAACGGTCCGGGCCCCAGCATTTT.

The J gene is TRBJ2-1, the V gene TRBV21-1; TRBD2, the table's D call, was not compared with the DNA. TRBV21-1 is marked as a pseudogene. This CDR3 contains 12 residues. The CDR3 DNA reads as TGTGCCAGCAGACTTAGCGGGATATTGAGGTTCTTC. It yields the protein CASRLSGILRFF.

The chain links TRBV19 to TRBJ2-2, with 8 bases fitting TRBD2. V lost 6 bases to trimming and J lost 0 bases; unmatched junction nucleotides: 6. The length of the CDR3 is 16 residues. Germline CDR1 is LNHDA and CDR2 is SQIVND (reference sequence). The CDR3 loop reads CASSPRLATNTGELFF. For the CDR3, the DNA is TGTGCCAGTAGCCCCCGACTAGCGACGAACACCGGGGAGCTGTTTTTT.

The chain has TRBV12-5 and TRBJ2-1; no firm D call. Trimming stripped 3 bases from V and 7 bases from J, with 7 bases between. Germline lookup yields CDR1 LGHNT and CDR2 FRNRAP. This CDR3 comprises 12 residues. The CDR3 sequence is CASGFGSNEQFF. CDR3 nucleotides: TGTGCTAGTGGTTTTGGTTCAAATGAGCAGTTCTTC.

The chain links TRBV7-9 to TRBJ2-3; D is tentatively TRBD1 or TRBD2 (5 bases each). This CDR3 comprises 18 residues. Trimming pared 1 base from V and 2 bases from J, leaving 19 bases between. The germline V gene has CDR1 SEHNR and CDR2 FQNEAQ (reference sequence). The CDR3 protein is CASSLDRLFGAHTDTQYF. CDR3 DNA: TGTGCCAGCAGCTTAGACAGATTATTCGGGGCCCACACAGATACGCAGTATTTT. The whole variable domain, filled in from reference TRBV7-9 and TRBJ2-3, reads DTGVSQNPRHKITKRGQNVTFRCDPISEHNRLYWYRQTLGQGPEFLTYFQNEAQLEKSRLLSDRFSAERPKGSFSTLEIQRTEQGDSAMYLCASSLDRLFGAHTDTQYFGPGTRLTVL.

The J gene is TRBJ2-5, the V gene TRBV11-2; D is ambiguous. Matching the DNA end better, TRBJ2-7 makes the J call doubtful. CDR3 length: 13 amino acids. Germline CDR1 SGHAT, CDR2 FQNNGV. The CDR3 is CASSLDPTDEQYF. In nucleotides, the CDR3 is TGTGCCAGCAGCTTAGACCCCACGGACGAGCAGTACTTC.

The rearrangement links TRBV5-1 to TRBJ1-1; TRBD1 matches 8 bases. The germline V gene has CDR1 SGHRS and CDR2 YFSETQ. The CDR3 contains 14 residues. The V gene end was trimmed by 3 bases and the J gene end by 5 bases; junction bases not matched to a gene: 6. The CDR3 sequence: CASSSDRAGTEAFF. The CDR3 nucleotides are TGCGCCAGCAGCTCGGACAGGGCTGGGACTGAAGCTTTCTTT.

The chain employs TRBV6-5 and TRBJ1-1; no firm D call. The ends were cut back, 6 bases at V and 0 bases at J, with 14 bases in the middle. Germline CDR1 MNHEY, CDR2 SVGAGI. This CDR3 comprises 15 residues. This CDR3 is CASSRGKRMNTEAFF. The CDR3 nucleotides read TGTGCCAGCAGCCGTGGGAAGAGGATGAACACTGAAGCTTTCTTT.

Details on this clone: The junction differs from germline at one of its ends, possibly a read error. The gene calls are TRBV28 and TRBJ1-5; 7 nucleotides line up with TRBD1. Per the germline V gene, CDR1 is MDHEN and CDR2 is SYDVKM. The CDR3 has 14 amino acids. The CDR3 DNA sequence: TGTGCCAGTAAACAGGGGACGACAAATCGGCCCCAGCATTTT. Encoded protein: CASKQGTTNRPQHF.

The chain carries TRBV7-9 and TRBJ2-7; D uncertain. V was shortened by 1 base and J by 2 bases, with 18 bases between the two germline ends. CDR3 size: 17 residues. The germline V gene encodes CDR1 SEHNR and CDR2 FQNEAQ (reference sequence). The chain's CDR3 is CASSLEYPGQAPYEQYF. In DNA, the CDR3 is TGTGCCAGCAGCTTAGAATATCCTGGGCAGGCTCCCTACGAGCAGTACTTC. The full variable domain, its missing parts supplied by reference TRBV7-9 and TRBJ2-7, is DTGVSQNPRHKITKRGQNVTFRCDPISEHNRLYWYRQTLGQGPEFLTYFQNEAQLEKSRLLSDRFSAERPKGSFSTLEIQRTEQGDSAMYLCASSLEYPGQAPYEQYFGPGTRLTVT.

The chain has TRBV11-2 and TRBJ1-2; 9 bases are shared with TRBD1. This CDR3 comprises 15 residues. The germline gives CDR1 SGHAT, CDR2 FQNNGV. J gave up 6 bases and V 5 bases, and 10 bases lay outside the gene matches. The CDR3 loop reads CASSVYRGPKDGYTF. Written as DNA, the CDR3 is TGTGCCAGCAGCGTTTACAGGGGGCCTAAGGATGGCTACACCTTC.

The rearrangement links TRBV19 to TRBJ2-5; 7 bases fit TRBD1. V was clipped by 3 bases and J by 1 base; unmatched bases: 8. This CDR3 region has 16 residues. CDR1 and CDR2 from the germline V gene are LNHDA and SQIVND (reference sequence). The CDR3 nucleotides read TGTGCCAGTAGTATGACCGGGACAGTAAGCCAAGAGACCCAGTACTTC. It specifies CASSMTGTVSQETQYF.

The chain uses TRBV5-6 and TRBJ2-1, with D possibly being TRBD1 (5 bases). Germline lookup yields CDR1 SGHDT and CDR2 YYEEEE. V was trimmed by 6 bases and J by 7 bases, leaving 23 bases between them. This CDR3 is built from 16 residues. This CDR3 reads CASTPFGQKVVNEQFF. The CDR3, as DNA: TGTGCCAGCACCCCGTTCGGACAAAAGGTTGTGAATGAGCAGTTCTTC.

V gene TRBV5-6 combines with J gene TRBJ1-5; D not resolved. This CDR3 region has 13 residues. CDR1 is SGHDT and CDR2 is YYEEEE in the germline V gene. V lost 3 bases and J 4 bases, leaving 8 bases between the germline ends. CDR3 amino acids: CASSWGSNQPQHF. CDR3 in DNA: TGTGCCAGCAGCTGGGGATCAAATCAGCCCCAGCATTTT.

This rearrangement joins TRBV19 to TRBJ1-5, with D hard to call. Trimming left V 3 bases short and J 1 base short, with 10 bases between. Germline V gene sequence: CDR1 LNHDA, CDR2 SQIVND (reference sequence). The CDR3 spans 15 residues. Here the CDR3 reads CASSMVGQSNQPQHF. The DNA for the CDR3 is TGTGCCAGTAGTATGGTTGGGCAAAGCAATCAGCCCCAGCATTTT.

With regard to this clone: Other DNA sequences in this specimen translate into the identical CDR3. The chain has TRBV7-8 and TRBJ1-2; maybe TRBD1 (5 bases). The CDR3 totals 14 residues. Trimming took off 1 base at V and 3 bases at J, with 9 bases between the two ends. Germline values: CDR1 SGHVS, CDR2 FQNEAQ. The CDR3 nucleotides are TGTGCCAGCAGCTTAGTTGGGGGAGACTATGGCTACACCTTC. As protein: CASSLVGGDYGYTF.

J is TRBJ1-1 and V is TRBV6-1; a possible D gene is TRBD1 (6 bases). Per the germline V gene, CDR1 is MNHNS and CDR2 is SASEGT. The CDR3 contains 12 residues. V lost 6 bases to trimming and J lost 11 bases, with 16 bases between them. The CDR3 bases are TGTGCCAGCAGCCAAGCCGGAGGGGGGGCTTTCTTT. As protein: CASSQAGGGAFF.

The chain combines TRBV27 with TRBJ2-5; possibly TRBD2 for D (6 bases). This CDR3 has 14 residues. Trimming shortened V by 5 bases and J by 6 bases, and 16 bases separated the two germline ends. CDR1 is MNHEY and CDR2 is SMNVEV in the germline V gene (reference sequence). CDR3 in amino acids: CASSIGPRGKTQYF. In DNA form, the CDR3 reads TGTGCCAGCAGTATCGGGCCCCGGGGGAAGACCCAGTACTTC.

The DNA of the CDR3 is TGCGCCAGCACCCTTGGAGGGAGGACTAGAAATGAGCAGTTCTTC. This sequence encodes CASTLGGRTRNEQFF. The chain carries TRBV5-1 and TRBJ2-1, with 7 bases lining up with TRBD2. Trimming at V came to 6 bases and at J to 7 bases, leaving 13 bases not matched to a gene. This CDR3 contains 15 residues. Per germline, CDR1 SGHRS and CDR2 YFSETQ.

The V and J genes are TRBV7-2 and TRBJ2-3; 12 bases agree with TRBD2. From germline, CDR1 is SGHTA and CDR2 FQGNSA. This CDR3 is built from 15 residues. V shed 5 bases, J shed 8 bases, and the junction held 8 bases outside the gene matches. The CDR3 DNA is TGTGCCAGCAGCCCACTAGCGGGAGGATTGGGTACGCAGTATTTT. Translation gives CASSPLAGGLGTQYF.

The rearrangement links TRBV11-2 to TRBJ2-3; tentative D call: TRBD2 (5 bases). V was shortened by 2 bases and J by 2 bases, with 11 bases between the two germline ends. This CDR3 comprises 15 residues. Germline V CDR1 and CDR2: SGHAT, FQNNGV. This CDR3 is CASSLPSGYTDTQYF. The DNA of the CDR3 is TGTGCCAGCAGCTTACCGAGCGGTTACACAGATACGCAGTATTTT.

The chain is built from TRBV19 and TRBJ2-3; 8 nucleotides match TRBD2. With V trimmed by 3 bases and J by 4 bases, 6 bases remained unmatched. The CDR3 spans 15 residues. Germline CDR1 and CDR2: LNHDA and SQIVND (reference sequence). The CDR3 coding sequence is TGTGCCAGTAGTATCAGAAGCGGGAGTGCAGATACGCAGTATTTT. This codes for CASSIRSGSADTQYF. Combining the CDR3 with reference TRBV19 and TRBJ2-3 gives the whole variable domain DGGITQSPKYLFRKEGQNVTLSCEQNLNHDAMYWYRQDPGQGLRLIYYSQIVNDFQKGDIAEGYSVSREKKESFPLTVTSAQKNPTAFYLCASSIRSGSADTQYFGPGTRLTVL.